This TCR beta chain was sequenced for a study of cytomegalovirus exposure and HLA in healthy donors (dated by TCRdb to about 2017). General notes on the study: In an earlier analysis of under 750 of the donors, roughly 300 Gb of sequence data and 100 million or so unique TCR beta sequences from roughly 190 million T cells were reported. An early release covering 500 to 750 HLA-typed donors comprised about 310 gigabases of sequencing data and 85 million to 100 million unique TCR sequences. Of the roughly 410 genotyped donors, 65% to 90% were placed in the genetic ancestry cluster associated with self-reported Caucasian donors. The study aimed to test whether cataloging public T cell receptors could reveal signatures of past pathogen exposure. The study used immunosequencing to profile the T cell repertoires of approximately 650 subjects and linked those repertoires to cytomegalovirus serostatus. A separate validation cohort of approximately 130 different subjects was used in addition to the roughly 700-subject first cohort. To predict cytomegalovirus infection status, the study brought together high-throughput TCR immunosequencing, statistical association of individual TCRs with disease status, and machine learning. A later analysis re-examined previously published TCR beta repertoires from roughly 720 donors and added high-resolution HLA genotyping to investigate patterns of TCR occurrence. The later analysis used no new phenotypic data to find candidate immune exposures, relying instead on TCR beta sequences and their occurrence across donors. An earlier analysis of roughly 580 of the donors used high-throughput TCR beta sequencing to judge whether each TCR beta V gene segment behaved as functional or pseudogenic. Donor age, sex, ethnicity and CMV serostatus were compiled alongside the repertoire data. A later genetic analysis used genome-wide SNP genotypes for about 60% of the roughly 700 donors, treating that subset as a discovery cohort. All discovery cohort repertoires had been generated on a single sequencing platform. Class I and class II HLA loci were covered by the typing at four-digit resolution. The number of donors typed differed by locus, with roughly 620-630 for A, B, C, DRB1 and DQB1, around 500 for DQA1, 600 to 610 for DPA1, and 400 to 490 for DPB1. Roughly 5 DR-DQ haplotypes were handled as single units for association and clustering, since linkage in the cohort was strong. Among around 400 genotyped donors of the cohort, an average of roughly 230,000 unique TCR beta nucleotide sequences was sequenced per donor, of which 15% to 20% were non-productive. The paper as a whole reports these results and caveats: Some IMGT-functional V segments, including TRBV6-2 and TRBV6-3, could not be distinguished by the 87-base-pair reads and were therefore excluded. The authors suggested that the approach could potentially be generalized to other disease states and immunological phenotypes. The cohort was sequenced for TCR beta chains only, and without alpha or paired-chain data the features that could be detected were limited. In a later analysis, TCR association rates were found to vary across HLA loci, with the most associated TCRs seen for DRB1 alleles and the fewest for HLA-C alleles. Specific HLA alleles were associated with roughly 17,000 TCR beta sequences at a false discovery rate of 0.05 in a later analysis. In an earlier analysis of fewer than 700 of the donors, most TCR beta V segments appeared in productive rearrangements about 87% or about 30% of the time, broadly matching IMGT annotations. Most CMV-associated TCR beta chains appeared to be HLA-restricted in a later analysis, and the HLA associations seemed to be driven largely by CMV exposure. When HLA alleles, especially DR and DQ, strongly co-occurred, attributing TCR associations to individual alleles was difficult. Because some donors lacked HLA typing at each locus, the association tests relied only on the typed subset. Some 16 rarely observed V segments, including chromosome 9 orphons, were excluded from the earlier analysis of a few hundred of the donors because counts were too low. Cytomegalovirus status was reported to be diagnosed by the classifier with high specificity and sensitivity in both the original and validation cohorts. In a later analysis, HLA-associated TCR beta chains showed more clonal expansion and lower generation probabilities than non-associated chains that were equally common. Several of the top co-occurrence clusters appeared to be linked to parvovirus B19, influenza, CMV and Epstein-Barr virus, according to a later analysis. The only immune exposure information available for the cohort was CMV serostatus. In a later genetic analysis, a missense DCLRE1C variant was associated with V-gene and J-gene trimming of TCR beta chains, and the association was replicated in an independent cohort. In vitro tests confirmed that a few of the cytomegalovirus-associated TCR beta chains recognize cytomegalovirus antigens. According to a later genetic analysis, donors in an Asian-associated ancestry cluster had fewer N-insertions in productive TCRs than the approximately 650-donor mean. The sequencing pipeline was judged likely to have produced a cluster of highly shared sequence variants as a technical artifact. Correlated functional status among segregating V segments might be attributable to linkage disequilibrium, but an unknown experimental factor could not be ruled out. A further reported finding was that TCR beta sequences accurately predicted the HLA-A and HLA-B alleles for most subjects in the first cohort. While some public TCRs were present in many individuals, most TCR sequences turned up only very rarely across donors. Roughly uniform sequencing depth across donors was assumed in presence/absence analyses, although this assumption may not hold. In the study, approximately 160 TCR beta chains were listed as associated with cytomegalovirus.

The cohort was made up of approximately 670 healthy bone marrow donors. Cohort members were all nominally healthy when sampled, although unrecorded immune exposures were likely present. The donor was CMV seropositive and belonged to the group of 250 to 350 seropositive cohort members. A peripheral blood sample was provided by each donor, and peripheral blood mononuclear cells were used for TCR beta sequencing. Genomic DNA extraction from the blood cell samples was performed with the Qiagen DNeasy Blood Extraction Kit. Libraries were prepared through the immunoSEQ multiplex PCR assay. For the multiplex PCR, a mixture combining 60 forward primers for TCR Vbeta segments and 13 reverse primers for TCR Jbeta segments was used. The CDR3 region of rearranged TCR beta genes was amplified from genomic DNA with a multiplex PCR assay. On the Illumina HiSeq System, the amplified TCR beta libraries were sequenced as 87-base-pair reads. Turning to the authors' computational methods: A later analysis counted approximately 74 million unique TCR beta chains across the 550 to 800 repertoires, and around 9.9 million of these chains were shared by at least two donors. A nearest-neighbor algorithm error-corrected the raw reads and collapsed the reads into unique sequences, merging closely related sequences to remove PCR and sequencing errors. Alignment of CDR3 sequences to IMGT reference sequences was used to assign V, D and J gene segments. For a sequence to be retained, a match of at least six nucleotides was required to both a V gene segment and a J gene segment. Rearrangements were called productive when the CDR3 lacked stop codons and stayed in frame with V and J; all others were non-productive. CDR3 was defined by IMGT convention, running from the second conserved V-encoded cysteine to the conserved J-encoded phenylalanine. The earlier analysis of about 620 of the donors excluded sequences that lacked an unambiguous match to a single V gene segment. An earlier analysis of 550 to 650 of the donors classified V segments as functional when productive rearrangements were above 56.7% and as segregating when the standard deviation between donors was above 5%. To diagnose cytomegalovirus status from the catalog of TCR beta chain sequences, a statistical classification framework was built. In a later analysis, TCR nucleotide sequences were compared against IMGT/GENE-DB human TR gene sequences so that V and J genes could be assigned. The TCRdist pipeline was used in a later analysis to assign CDR3 sequences and most-parsimonious VDJ recombination scenarios. In a later analysis, each TCR beta chain was defined by its CDR3 amino acid sequence together with its V-gene family, and reads lacking a unique V-gene family were excluded. As a way to deal with suspected cross-contamination and a sequencing artifact, a later analysis dropped 450 to 600 nucleotide sequences that were highly shared and had low generation probability. For each public chain, a later analysis derived a clonal expansion index from normalized ranks of inferred template counts within each repertoire. In a later analysis, generation probabilities were computed with a VDJ recombination model fitted to out-of-frame rearrangements, and the resulting probabilities were checked against IGoR. In a later analysis, TCR-TCR, TCR-HLA and TCR-CMV co-occurrence was scored with hypergeometric tests, and a repertoire-size bias correction was applied to TCR pairs. False discovery rates were estimated in a later analysis by permuting HLA or CMV assignments 20 times. In a later analysis, co-occurring TCRs were grouped using DBSCAN, and TCRdist sequence similarity was added for clustering within HLA-allele-positive subsets. Repertoires with fewer than 30,000 or more than 120,000 public chains were left out of co-occurrence clustering, as were roughly five repertoires with anomalous nucleotide sharing. What TCRdb holds here is the immuneACCESS table cut down to in-frame rearrangements. Part of the clones is not present; checked against another copy, under half of the missing clones reflect an unresolved V gene, and the others are unexplained. That table is the source of V, J and clone size, and D and trimming were worked out from the DNA. Within this sample are over 100,000 clones, with 55% to 75% of them counted one time only. The ten largest clones take up under 5.5% of the sample.

A remark on this clone: Its antigen is not yet known. Base qualities were left out, and no much larger clone turns up one base away.

The CDR3 holds 16 amino acids from the cysteine to the phenylalanine. Just CDR3 DNA is preserved here, 48 bases in frame from base 1. The germline V gene gives CDR1 as MGHRA and CDR2 as YSYEKL. Between the V and J ends, shortened by 1 base and 0 bases respectively, the junction contains 13 bases. Input material: PBMCs. This receptor was identified in a man over 45 in good health and CMV-seropositive. The sequence is built from TRBV4-1 and TRBJ2-7, with TRBD1 as a weak D call on 5 bases. CDR3 reads: CASSQGPGHLSYEQYF. At the DNA level, the sequence is TGCGCCAGCAGCCAAGGGCCAGGACACCTCTCCTACGAGCAGTACTTC.